One and the same sample provided the 16 T cell receptor beta chains below, sequenced in a study of PD-L1 blockade in urothelial cancer. Time point meaning: pretreatment peripheral blood. Clones were read by immunoSEQ multiplex PCR, and TCRdb kept only the in-frame ones, dropping some. The data contain tens of thousands of clones, roughly 84% of them singletons. Sequences were derived from PBMCs, sampled around atezolizumab (anti-PD-L1) treatment. Receptors originate from a woman in her seventies with urothelial cancer.

The CDR3 region has the DNA TGCAGTGCTAGGGCCCTAGGCCCCCAGCATTTT. Translation gives CSARALGPQHF. The chain couples TRBV20-1 to TRBJ1-5; D gene ambiguous. Germline V gene sequence: CDR1 DFQATT, CDR2 SNEGSKA (reference sequence). V gave up 3 bases and J gave up 10 bases, with 10 bases separating them. This CDR3 is 11 amino acids long.

A word on this clone: Other DNA sequences of this sample code for an identical CDR3. The rearrangement joins TRBV5-1 to TRBJ1-1; TRBD1 agrees at 8 bases. The CDR3 has 14 amino acids. Looked up from germline, CDR1 is SGHRS and CDR2 is YFSETQ. The junction had 2 bases not matched to a gene; V was cut back by 1 base and J by 3 bases. The CDR3 DNA follows: TGCGCCAGCAGCTTGCAGGGGGCGGACACTGAAGCTTTCTTT. This translates into CASSLQGADTEAFF.

This chain joins TRBV28 and TRBJ2-7; 14 bases fit TRBD2. Unmatched junction bases numbered 6, after V lost 4 bases and J lost 7 bases. Germline V gene lookup returns CDR1 MDHEN and CDR2 SYDVKM. The CDR3 consists of 15 residues. The chain's CDR3 is CASSSWTSGRREQYF. CDR3 DNA: TGTGCCAGCAGTTCCTGGACTAGCGGGAGGAGGGAGCAGTACTTC. Variable domain in full (rest from reference TRBV28 and TRBJ2-7): DVKVTQSSRYLVKRTGEKVFLECVQDMDHENMFWYRQDPGLGLRLIYFSYDVKMKEKGDIPEGYSVSREKKERFSLILESASTNQTSMYLCASSSWTSGRREQYFGPGTRLTVT.

This sequence joins TRBV5-4 and TRBJ1-2; 10 bases map to TRBD1. The trim removed 1 base at V and 8 bases at J, leaving 5 bases unmatched. There are 14 residues in the CDR3. The V gene's germline CDR1 is SGHNT and CDR2 YYREEE (reference sequence). The CDR3 sequence is CASSLRDRGYGYTF. DNA for the CDR3: TGTGCCAGCAGCTTGCGGGACAGGGGTTACGGCTACACCTTC.

This rearrangement joins TRBV2 to TRBJ2-2, with a possible D match to TRBD1 (6 bases). Germline CDR1 and CDR2: SNHLY and FYNNEI. The V gene lost 7 bases and the J gene lost 5 bases, with 17 bases spanning the gap. This CDR3 has 15 residues. The CDR3 DNA follows: TGTGCCAGCAAGTTGCAGGGGCGAAGGACCGGGGAGCTGTTTTTT. This gives the protein CASKLQGRRTGELFF.

V usage is TRBV19 and J usage is TRBJ1-5; 7 bases align to TRBD1. V trimming: 6 bases; J trimming: 5 bases; junction bases outside the gene matches: 13. Germline V CDR1 and CDR2: LNHDA, SQIVND (reference sequence). The CDR3 consists of 16 residues. CDR3 amino acids: CASRGSTGRVDQPQHF. The DNA for the CDR3 is TGTGCCAGTAGGGGCTCGACAGGGAGAGTCGATCAGCCCCAGCATTTT.

V gene TRBV5-1 combines with J gene TRBJ2-5; tentatively, D is TRBD2 (6 bases). In germline, CDR1 is SGHRS, CDR2 YFSETQ. This CDR3 region has 14 residues. V shed 2 bases and J shed 2 bases, with 10 bases lying between them. CDR3: CASSFPGLQETQYF. The CDR3 nucleotides are TGCGCCAGCAGCTTCCCGGGACTGCAAGAGACCCAGTACTTC.

The chain recombines TRBV7-2 with TRBJ2-2; D possibly corresponds to TRBD1 (6 bases). The CDR3 loop spans 16 amino acids. Between the trimmed V and J ends, which lost 7 bases and 9 bases, there was a span of 24 bases. Germline CDR1 and CDR2: SGHTA and FQGNSA. This chain's CDR3 is CASIKGDKIGIRELFF. The CDR3 nucleotides are TGTGCCAGCATCAAAGGGGACAAAATAGGGATTCGGGAGCTGTTTTTT.

The gene calls are TRBV4-1 and TRBJ2-2; the D gene is possibly TRBD1 (5 bases). Germline assignment: CDR1 MGHRA and CDR2 YSYEKL. Trimming cost V 4 bases and J 4 bases, with 13 bases left between them. This CDR3 has 15 residues. As DNA, the CDR3 is TGCGCCAGCAGCCTCATTAGACAGACCACCGGGGAGCTGTTTTTT. Its protein is CASSLIRQTTGELFF.

This chain links TRBV9 with TRBJ2-3; D is uncertain. The germline V gene encodes CDR1 SGDLS and CDR2 YYNGEE. The CDR3 covers 15 residues. The V end lost 0 bases, the J end lost 4 bases, and 12 bases lay between the germline ends. The DNA for the CDR3 is TGTGCCAGCAGCGTAGGCCGGCAGCGCGCAGATACGCAGTATTTT. Residues: CASSVGRQRADTQYF.

V and J are TRBV4-3 and TRBJ2-5, with 9 bases identical to TRBD2. J was trimmed by 4 bases and V by 11 bases; bases with no gene match: 11. There are 14 residues in the CDR3. The germline CDR1 and CDR2 sequences are LGHNA and YSLEER. The CDR3 sequence is CASSRLAGRETQYF. CDR3 nucleotide sequence: TGCGCCTCCAGCCGGCTAGCGGGGAGAGAGACCCAGTACTTC.

In this sample, this clone turned up once. The chain joins TRBV2 to TRBJ2-3; 9 positions agree with TRBD2. The ends lost 7 bases at V and 4 bases at J; junction bases unmatched: 12. Per germline, CDR1 SNHLY and CDR2 FYNNEI. The length of the CDR3 is 16 residues. The CDR3 here is CASTPSRLAVPDTQYF. The CDR3 DNA is TGTGCCAGCACCCCCTCCCGACTAGCGGTTCCAGATACGCAGTATTTT. Using reference TRBV2 and TRBJ2-3 for the parts outside the CDR3, the full variable domain is EPEVTQTPSHQVTQMGQEVILRCVPISNHLYFYWYRQILGQKVEFLVSFYNNEISEKSEIFDDQFSVERPDGSNFTLKIRSTKLEDSAMYFCASTPSRLAVPDTQYFGPGTRLTVL.

The chain uses TRBV10-1 and TRBJ2-1; D remains unclear. This CDR3 is 13 amino acids long. Germline loops: CDR1 WNHNN, CDR2 SYGVQD (reference sequence). V was clipped by 0 bases and J by 8 bases, with 8 bases between them. CDR3 region: CASSESGRHEQFF. CDR3 coding DNA: TGCGCCAGCAGTGAGTCGGGCAGGCATGAGCAGTTCTTC.

The J gene is TRBJ1-4, the V gene TRBV19; D may be TRBD1 (6 bases). V shed 5 bases and J shed 8 bases, with 21 bases lying between them. This CDR3 comprises 16 residues. Germline loops: CDR1 LNHDA, CDR2 SQIVND (reference sequence). CDR3 residues: CASSRLRQGGEEKLFF. CDR3 nucleotide sequence: TGTGCCAGTAGTCGTCTCCGTCAAGGGGGTGAGGAAAAACTGTTTTTT.

This chain uses TRBV30 with TRBJ1-2, with D possibly matching TRBD1 (6 bases). The CDR3 is made up of 13 amino acids. Trimming removed 3 bases from V and 1 base from J, with 9 bases in between. Germline values: CDR1 GTSNPN, CDR2 SVGIG (reference sequence). The CDR3, as DNA: TGTGCCTGGAGGACAGGATTTAACTATGGCTACACCTTC. Translation gives CAWRTGFNYGYTF.

The chain carries TRBV19 and TRBJ2-7; 9 bases align to TRBD1. The junction had 3 bases not matched to a gene; V was cut back by 6 bases and J by 6 bases. CDR1 is LNHDA, CDR2 SQIVND, per germline (reference sequence). This CDR3 region has 12 residues. Here the CDR3 DNA reads TGTGCCAGTAGCCGGGACAGGGTCGAGCAGTACTTC. Its translation: CASSRDRVEQYF.